This record covers a single T cell receptor (beta chain). The antigen is not known. The data belong to a study of healthy donors' naive CD4 and CD8 T cells. Study in general: Donors, half of them female, were 20-25, 40-50 or 60-70 years old.

This CDR3 region has 14 residues. From germline, CDR1 is MNHEY and CDR2 SVGAGI. Trimming removed 4 bases from V and 8 bases from J; junction bases left unmatched: 8. Starting from around 470 ng of total RNA, TCR libraries were made with linear amplification. TCRdb reprocessed the reads with MiXCR, giving one entry per CDR3 protein. The table includes approximately 180,000 distinct CDR3 sequences, around 80% detected once. The study, taken as a whole, reports: Roughly 13% of CD4/CD8 propensity variance appeared explained by V, J and CDR3 charge. Negatively charged CDR3s marked CD8+ lineage; positively charged CDR3s marked CD4+ lineage.

The rearrangement joins TRBV6-5 to TRBJ1-1; 9 bases are a match to TRBD1. The sequenced sample consisted of naive CD4+ and CD8+ T cells sorted from blood, pooled from several donors. This receptor was identified in a pool of human donors in good health; the sample pools cells from several healthy donors. The CDR3 nucleotides read TGTGCCAGCAGTTTCCTTGGGACAGGGAGGGAAGCTTTCTTT. It specifies CASSFLGTGREAFF.